These T cell receptor beta chains were read from a single sample in a study of T-cell memory formation after mild COVID-19. TCRdb independently ran MiXCR on the 5' RACE reads; one entry per CDR3 protein. This sample has 300,000 to 400,000 distinct CDR3 sequences; around 21% occur once, and the top ten carry roughly an eighth. What was sequenced was PBMCs or a T cell subset sorted from them (not recorded which). These receptors were taken from an adult woman who had mild COVID-19 (a few samples of this study predate the infection). Cell type and time point are not known. CDR3s include the opening cysteine and the closing phenylalanine or tryptophan.

V: TRBV4-1; J: TRBJ2-7; CDR3: CASSQLMGPAYEQYF
V: TRBV24-1; J: TRBJ2-3; CDR3: CATSDPTGIGTDTQYF
V: TRBV4-1; J: TRBJ1-2; CDR3: CASSQDETGGYGYTF
V: TRBV7-7; J: TRBJ2-1; CDR3: CASSLGGLSYNEQFF
V: TRBV5-1; J: TRBJ2-7; CDR3: CASSRGAGDDEQYF
V: TRBV6-5; J: TRBJ2-7; CDR3: CASSYSRDGPGGEQYF
V: TRBV6-1; J: TRBJ2-2; CDR3: CASSEALAGIELFF
V: TRBV6-1; J: TRBJ2-7; CDR3: CASSERWVDEQYF
V: TRBV19; J: TRBJ2-3; CDR3: CASKSGGRTDTQYF
V: TRBV11-2; J: TRBJ2-3; CDR3: CASSLERGAWTGSTDTQYF
V: TRBV7-3; J: TRBJ2-7; CDR3: CASSFRGSYEQYF
V: TRBV6-5; J: TRBJ1-1; CDR3: CGSRGNTEAFF
V: TRBV7-3; J: TRBJ2-6; CDR3: CASSPGPGANVLTF
V: TRBV24-1; J: TRBJ2-3; CDR3: CATSEGRGANTDTQYF
V: TRBV4-1; J: TRBJ2-2; CDR3: CASSQDRQGYTGELFF
V: TRBV7-6; J: TRBJ2-1; CDR3: CASSLEGRSSYNEQFF
V: TRBV5-4; J: TRBJ2-7; CDR3: CASSFSSGGYYEQYF
V: TRBV6-2/TRBV6-3; J: TRBJ1-2; CDR3: CASSSALYGTGDGYTF
V: TRBV5-5; J: TRBJ1-2; CDR3: CASSLTAYYGYTF
V: TRBV5-1; J: TRBJ2-3; CDR3: CASSPASPDTQYF
V: TRBV7-8; J: TRBJ2-3; CDR3: CASSFRARDRYTDTQYF
V: TRBV6-4; J: TRBJ1-1; CDR3: CASSVSGDDVHEAFF
V: TRBV6-2/TRBV6-3; J: TRBJ2-5; CDR3: CASSSIRRAETQYF
V: TRBV7-2; J: TRBJ1-1; CDR3: CASSRGNLNTEAFF
V: TRBV11-3; J: TRBJ1-2; CDR3: CASSFPGKQSYTF
V: TRBV9; J: TRBJ2-1; CDR3: CASSTRDRANNEQFF
V: TRBV7-6; J: TRBJ2-7; CDR3: CASSLPSEDSTSYEQYF
V: TRBV12-3/TRBV12-4; J: TRBJ1-1; CDR3: CASSHWDRRSEAFF
V: TRBV3-1; J: TRBJ2-1; CDR3: CASSQVGGGNEQFF
V: TRBV7-2; J: TRBJ2-7; CDR3: CASAGTYEQYF
V: TRBV5-1; J: TRBJ2-1; CDR3: CASSPSEGPYNEQFF
V: TRBV24-1; J: TRBJ1-2; CDR3: CATSEGNGYTF
V: TRBV11-3; J: TRBJ2-1; CDR3: CASSLGGLAGGLDNEQFF
V: TRBV7-8; J: TRBJ2-3; CDR3: CASSLDLTADTQYF
V: TRBV15; J: TRBJ1-5; CDR3: CATSRESGRPQHF
V: TRBV7-9; J: TRBJ2-7; CDR3: CASSGQTGQAHEQYF
V: TRBV6-5; J: TRBJ2-3; CDR3: CASCGAATTDTQYF
V: TRBV7-8; J: TRBJ2-2; CDR3: CASSLNRGLSGELFF
V: TRBV13; J: TRBJ2-7; CDR3: CASSSGSSGGSYEQYF
V: TRBV29-1; J: TRBJ2-3; CDR3: CSVRNGIITQYF
V: TRBV7-8; J: TRBJ2-3; CDR3: CASSFRLAGDWYTQYF